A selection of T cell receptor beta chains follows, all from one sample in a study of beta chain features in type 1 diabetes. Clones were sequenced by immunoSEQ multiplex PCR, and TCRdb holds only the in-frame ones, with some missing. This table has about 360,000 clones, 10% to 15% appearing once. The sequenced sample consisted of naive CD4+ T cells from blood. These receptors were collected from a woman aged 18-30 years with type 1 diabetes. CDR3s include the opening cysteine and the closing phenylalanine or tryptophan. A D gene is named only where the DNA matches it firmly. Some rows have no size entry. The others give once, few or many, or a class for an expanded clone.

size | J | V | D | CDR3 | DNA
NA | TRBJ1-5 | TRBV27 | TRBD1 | CASSSATGGNQPQHF | TGTGCCAGCAGTTCTGCTACAGGGGGTAATCAGCCCCAGCATTTT
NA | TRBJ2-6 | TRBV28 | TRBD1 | CASRWGQESGANVLTF | TGTGCCAGCAGATGGGGACAGGAGTCTGGGGCCAACGTCCTGACTTTC
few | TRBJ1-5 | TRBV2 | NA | CASSAAQGGQPQHF | TGTGCCAGCAGCGCCGCCCAGGGTGGTCAGCCCCAGCATTTT
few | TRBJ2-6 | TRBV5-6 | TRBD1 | CASSLGPGQATGGANVLTF | TGTGCCAGCAGCTTGGGGCCAGGACAGGCGACGGGTGGGGCCAACGTCCTGACTTTC
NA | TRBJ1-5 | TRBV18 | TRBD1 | CASSSSGQGWPQHF | TGTGCCAGCTCATCTTCCGGACAGGGATGGCCCCAGCATTTT
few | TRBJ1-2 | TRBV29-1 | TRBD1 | CSVEGDRATNYGYTF | TGCAGCGTTGAAGGGGACAGGGCTACTAACTATGGCTACACCTTC
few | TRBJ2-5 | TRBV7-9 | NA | CASSLFGTQYF | TGTGCCAGCAGCTTATTCGGGACCCAGTACTTC
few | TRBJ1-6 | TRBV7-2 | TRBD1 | CASSSVGQGFSPLHF | TGTGCCAGCAGCTCCGTGGGACAGGGTTTTTCACCCCTCCACTTT
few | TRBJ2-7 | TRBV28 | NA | CASSTFRGSSYEQYF | TGTGCCAGCAGCACGTTCAGGGGAAGCTCCTACGAGCAGTACTTC
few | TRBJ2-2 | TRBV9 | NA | CASSVERRGGELFF | TGTGCCAGCAGCGTGGAAAGGAGGGGCGGGGAGCTGTTTTTT
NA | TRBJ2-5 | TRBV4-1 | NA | CASSQSWSVQETQYF | TGCGCCAGCAGCCAATCGTGGTCGGTCCAAGAGACCCAGTACTTC
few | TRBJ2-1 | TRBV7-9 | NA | CASSLDTSYNEQFF | TGTGCCAGCAGCCTGGACACATCCTACAATGAGCAGTTCTTC
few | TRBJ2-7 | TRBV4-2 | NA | CASSQAGTDSYEQYF | TGTGCCAGCAGCCAAGCTGGGACTGACTCCTACGAGCAGTACTTC
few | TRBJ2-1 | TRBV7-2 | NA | CASRPFLSPNEQFF | TGTGCCAGCCGTCCCTTTCTGTCCCCGAATGAGCAGTTCTTC
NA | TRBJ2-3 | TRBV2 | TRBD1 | CARRQGGTDTQYF | TGTGCCAGACGACAGGGCGGGACAGATACGCAGTATTTT
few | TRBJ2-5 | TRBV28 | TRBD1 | CASSLTGLETQYF | TGTGCCAGCAGTCTGACAGGGTTAGAGACCCAGTACTTC
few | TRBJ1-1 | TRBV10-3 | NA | CAISESMTEAFF | TGTGCCATCAGTGAGTCTATGACTGAAGCTTTCTTT
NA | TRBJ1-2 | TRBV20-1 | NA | CSATRVYGYTF | TGCAGTGCTACCAGGGTCTATGGCTACACCTTC
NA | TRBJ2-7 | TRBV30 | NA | CALVEGLGEQYF | TGTGCCTTAGTGGAGGGCCTTGGTGAGCAGTACTTC
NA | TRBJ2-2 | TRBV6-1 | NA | CASSLGSMEKLFF | TGTGCCAGCAGTCTTGGCAGCATGGAGAAGCTGTTTTTT
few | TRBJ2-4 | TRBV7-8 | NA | CASSPRGQLKNIQYF | TGTGCCAGCAGCCCTCGTGGACAGTTGAAAAACATTCAGTACTTC
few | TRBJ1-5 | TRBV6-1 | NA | CATSAGGPQHF | TGTGCCACCAGCGCCGGCGGGCCCCAGCATTTT
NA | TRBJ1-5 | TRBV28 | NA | CASSFPLRNQPQHF | TGTGCCAGCAGTTTTCCATTGAGGAATCAGCCCCAGCATTTT
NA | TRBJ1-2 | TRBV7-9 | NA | CASSLILNYGYTF | TGTGCCAGCAGCTTAATCCTAAACTATGGCTACACCTTC
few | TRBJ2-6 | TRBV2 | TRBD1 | CASSRAGGNSGANVLTF | TGTGCCAGCAGTAGGGCAGGGGGTAACTCTGGGGCCAACGTCCTGACTTTC
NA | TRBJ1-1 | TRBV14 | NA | CASSQGTVAFF | TGTGCCAGCAGCCAAGGCACGGTCGCCTTCTTT
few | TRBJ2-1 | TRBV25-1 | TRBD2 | CASSRRGTDEQFF | TGTGCCAGCAGCCGGCGGGGGACGGATGAGCAGTTCTTC
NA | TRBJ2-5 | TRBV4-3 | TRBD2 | CASSRSSGLAGRETQYF | TGCGCCAGCAGCCGATCGTCCGGACTAGCGGGGAGAGAGACCCAGTACTTC
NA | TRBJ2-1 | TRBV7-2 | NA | CASSLSLAFNEQFF | TGTGCCAGCAGCCTTTCCCTAGCCTTCAATGAGCAGTTCTTC
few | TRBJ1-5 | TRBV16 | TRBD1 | CASSQSTGQGKQPQHF | TGTGCCAGCAGCCAATCCACGGGACAGGGGAAACAGCCCCAGCATTTT
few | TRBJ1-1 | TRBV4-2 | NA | CASSLDPNTEAFF | TGTGCCAGCAGCTTAGATCCGAACACTGAAGCTTTCTTT
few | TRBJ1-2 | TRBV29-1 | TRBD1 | CSVEGGTGGRSYTF | TGCAGCGTTGAAGGGGGGACAGGTGGAAGGTCCTACACCTTC
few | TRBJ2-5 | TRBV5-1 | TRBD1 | CASSRDRGGETQYF | TGCGCCAGCAGCCGGGACAGGGGAGGAGAGACCCAGTACTTC
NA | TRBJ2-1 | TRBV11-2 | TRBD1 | CASSLAQGAPPNEQFF | TGTGCCAGCAGCTTAGCCCAGGGGGCGCCTCCCAATGAGCAGTTCTTC
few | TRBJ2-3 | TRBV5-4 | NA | CASSLASADTQYF | TGTGCCAGCAGCTTGGCTAGCGCAGATACGCAGTATTTT
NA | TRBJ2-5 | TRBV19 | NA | CASSLRGAGETQYF | TGTGCCAGTAGTCTCCGGGGAGCAGGAGAGACCCAGTACTTC
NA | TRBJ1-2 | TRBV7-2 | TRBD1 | CASSAKTGTGLSGYTF | TGTGCCAGCAGCGCGAAGACAGGGACTGGACTTAGCGGCTACACCTTC
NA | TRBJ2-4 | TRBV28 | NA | CASSIRGLAKNIQYF | TGTGCCAGCAGCATCAGGGGTCTAGCCAAAAACATTCAGTACTTC
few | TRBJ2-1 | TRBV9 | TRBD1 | CASSGPTGENEQFF | TGTGCCAGCAGCGGCCCCACAGGGGAGAATGAGCAGTTCTTC
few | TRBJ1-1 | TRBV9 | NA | CASSVEAGGTEAFF | TGTGCCAGCAGCGTAGAGGCGGGGGGAACTGAAGCTTTCTTT
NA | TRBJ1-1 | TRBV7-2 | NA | CASSLYSNTEAFF | TGTGCCAGCAGCTTATACAGCAACACTGAAGCTTTCTTT
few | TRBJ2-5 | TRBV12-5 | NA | CASGRGVQETQYF | TGTGCTAGTGGGCGGGGAGTCCAAGAGACCCAGTACTTC
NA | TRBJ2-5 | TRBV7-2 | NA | CASSLAEARETQYF | TGTGCCAGCAGCTTAGCCGAGGCGCGGGAGACCCAGTACTTC
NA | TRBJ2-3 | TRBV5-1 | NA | CASSLASSSSTDTQYF | TGCGCCAGCAGCTTGGCGAGTAGCAGCAGCACAGATACGCAGTATTTT
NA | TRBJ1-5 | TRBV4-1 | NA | CASSPSREGNQPQHF | TGCGCCAGCAGCCCTTCGAGGGAGGGCAATCAGCCCCAGCATTTT
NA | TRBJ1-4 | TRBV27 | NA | CASRRGEKLFF | TGTGCCAGCCGCCGGGGGGAAAAACTGTTTTTT
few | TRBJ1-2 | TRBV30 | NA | CACSEAVYGYTF | TGTGCCTGCTCCGAGGCGGTGTATGGCTACACCTTC
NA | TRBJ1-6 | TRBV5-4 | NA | CASSLVANSPLHF | TGTGCCAGCAGCTTGGTAGCTAATTCACCCCTCCACTTT
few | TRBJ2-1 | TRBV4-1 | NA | CASSHPTRNEQFF | TGCGCCAGCAGCCATCCGACTCGTAATGAGCAGTTCTTC